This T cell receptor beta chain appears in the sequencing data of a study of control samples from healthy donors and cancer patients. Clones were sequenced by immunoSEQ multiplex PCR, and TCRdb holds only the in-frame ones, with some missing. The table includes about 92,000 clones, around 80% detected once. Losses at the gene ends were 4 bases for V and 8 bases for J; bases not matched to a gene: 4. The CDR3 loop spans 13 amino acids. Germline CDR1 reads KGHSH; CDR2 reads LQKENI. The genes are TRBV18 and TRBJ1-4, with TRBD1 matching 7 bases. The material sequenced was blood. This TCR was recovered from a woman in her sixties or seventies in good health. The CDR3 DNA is TGTGCCAGCTCACGACAGGGAGGCGAAAAACTGTTTTTT. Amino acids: CASSRQGGEKLFF.